One and the same sample provided the 7 T cell receptor beta chains below, sequenced in a study of breast tumors, draining lymph nodes, adjacent tissues. TCRdb ran MiXCR on the multiplex PCR reads and lists one entry per CDR3 protein. Here the sample spans 150,000 to 200,000 distinct CDR3 sequences, 30% to 35% being singletons. The lymph nodes were axillary draining lymph nodes from breast cancer patients. Sequences were obtained from axillary lymph node tissue. All receptors come from a female donor with breast cancer. Some clones in this sample may be carry-over from other donors' samples.

This clonotype has a count of ten or more. The chain recombines TRBV6-2 or TRBV6-3 with TRBJ1-5; no clear D. The CDR3 totals 15 residues. Germline CDR1 is MNHEY and CDR2 is SVGEGT. Trimming took 0 bases from V and 3 from J, leaving 9 bases between them. The chain's CDR3 is CASSYSGGYNQPQHF. The CDR3 DNA is TGTGCCAGCAGTTACTCAGGAGGGTACAATCAGCCCCAGCATTTT.

This sequence joins TRBV20-1 and TRBJ1-4, with no clear D. Between the trimmed V and J ends, which lost 0 bases and 10 bases, there was a span of 12 bases. The V gene's germline CDR1 is DFQATT and CDR2 SNEGSKA (reference sequence). The CDR3 totals 13 residues. The CDR3 protein is CSARDHPPGKLFF. DNA for the CDR3: TGCAGTGCTAGAGATCACCCGCCGGGAAAACTGTTTTTT.

This clonotype was seen many times. The genes are TRBV20-1 and TRBJ1-6; 9 bases line up with TRBD1. The J segment lost 6 bases and the V segment lost 1 base, leaving 1 base of the junction unmatched. Germline CDR1 and CDR2: DFQATT and SNEGSKA (reference sequence). CDR3 length: 14 residues. CDR3 coding DNA: TGCAGTGCTAGAGCGGGACAGGGTAATTCACCCCTCCACTTT. Translating gives CSARAGQGNSPLHF.

This clonotype was seen only once. This chain uses TRBV19 with TRBJ1-1; D is ambiguous. In germline, CDR1 is LNHDA, CDR2 SQIVND (reference sequence). Trimming took 3 bases from V and 5 from J, leaving 7 bases between them. The CDR3 totals 12 residues. For the CDR3, the DNA is TGTGCCAGTAGTATGGGCAGAACTGAAGCTTTCTTT. This translates into CASSMGRTEAFF.

This clonotype appeared many times. The genes are TRBV19 and TRBJ2-3; tentative D call: TRBD2 (5 bases). V was cut by 0 bases and J by 4 bases, with 14 bases left in between. In germline, CDR1 is LNHDA, CDR2 SQIVND (reference sequence). CDR3 size: 16 residues. CDR3 sequence reads: CASSIERESLSDTQYF. CDR3 nucleotide sequence: TGTGCCAGTAGTATAGAGAGGGAAAGTTTGTCAGATACGCAGTATTTT.

This rearrangement joins TRBV7-9 to TRBJ1-2; a weak D match, TRBD1 (6 bases). The CDR3 length is 14 residues. CDR1 SEHNR and CDR2 FQNEAQ come from the germline V gene (reference sequence). Trimming left V 8 bases short and J 5 bases short, with 18 bases between. The CDR3 here is CASEGGGTIYGYTF. The CDR3 DNA is TGTGCCAGCGAGGGGGGCGGGACGATTTATGGCTACACCTTC. Full variable domain (rest looked up from reference TRBV7-9 and TRBJ1-2): DTGVSQNPRHKITKRGQNVTFRCDPISEHNRLYWYRQTLGQGPEFLTYFQNEAQLEKSRLLSDRFSAERPKGSFSTLEIQRTEQGDSAMYLCASEGGGTIYGYTFGSGTRLTVV.

This clonotype has only one observation. This chain uses TRBV14 with TRBJ1-5; D is uncertain. The CDR3 spans 12 residues. The V end lost 3 bases, the J end lost 2 bases, and 2 bases lay between the germline ends. The V gene's germline CDR1 is SGHDN and CDR2 FVKESK. CDR3 amino acids: CASSQGNQPQHF. Here the CDR3 DNA reads TGTGCCAGCAGCCAGGGCAATCAGCCCCAGCATTTT.